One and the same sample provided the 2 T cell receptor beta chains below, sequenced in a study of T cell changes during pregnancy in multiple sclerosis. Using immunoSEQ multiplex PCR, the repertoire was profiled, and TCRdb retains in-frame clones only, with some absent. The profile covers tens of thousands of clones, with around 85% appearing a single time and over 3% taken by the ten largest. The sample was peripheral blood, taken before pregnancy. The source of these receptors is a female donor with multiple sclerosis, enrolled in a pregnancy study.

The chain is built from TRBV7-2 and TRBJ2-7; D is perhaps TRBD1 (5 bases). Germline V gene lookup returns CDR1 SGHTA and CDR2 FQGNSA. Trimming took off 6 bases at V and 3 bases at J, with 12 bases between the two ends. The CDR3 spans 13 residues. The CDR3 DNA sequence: TGTGCCAGCAGTCTCGGCAGGGTCTACGAGCAGTACTTC. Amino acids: CASSLGRVYEQYF.

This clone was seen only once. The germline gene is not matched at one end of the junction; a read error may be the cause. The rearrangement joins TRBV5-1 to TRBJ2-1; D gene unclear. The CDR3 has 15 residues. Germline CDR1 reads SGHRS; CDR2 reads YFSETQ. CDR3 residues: CASRLDPSSYNEQFF. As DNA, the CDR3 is TGCGCCAGCAGATTGGACCCGAGCTCCTACAATGAGCAGTTCTTC.